Below are 4 T cell receptor beta chains sequenced from a single sample in a study of blood T cells in healthy people across ages. A second about 6 to 11 cycle PCR used barcoded and J-beta primers. TCRdb independently ran MiXCR on the 5' RACE reads; one entry per CDR3 protein. The sample comprises around 1,900,000 distinct CDR3 sequences, 30% to 40% of which are singletons, and 20% to 25% rests with the top ten. Sequencing was performed on blood. Receptors originate from a human donor in good health.

V is TRBV7-9 and J is TRBJ1-3; D not certain. Trimming removed 1 base from V and 0 bases from J, with 10 bases in between. The germline CDR1 and CDR2 sequences are SEHNR and FQNEAQ (reference sequence). The CDR3 covers 16 residues. In nucleotides, the CDR3 is TGTGCCAGCAGCTTAGATCTGCCAAGCTCTGGAAACACCATATATTTT. Encoded protein: CASSLDLPSSGNTIYF.

The rearrangement uses TRBV7-8 and TRBJ2-1, with 7 positions matching TRBD2. J was trimmed by 3 bases and V by 4 bases; bases with no gene match: 6. The CDR3 runs 15 residues. Germline loops: CDR1 SGHVS, CDR2 FQNEAQ. In nucleotides, the CDR3 is TGTGCCAGCAGCTCCGGAGCGGGGTACTACAATGAGCAGTTCTTC. This encodes CASSSGAGYYNEQFF. The full variable domain, its missing parts supplied by reference TRBV7-8 and TRBJ2-1, is GAGVSQSPRYKVAKRGQDVALRCDPISGHVSLFWYQQALGQGPEFLTYFQNEAQLDKSGLPSDRFFAERPEGSVSTLKIQRTQQEDSAVYLCASSSGAGYYNEQFFGPGTRLTVL.

This clonotype came up a few times. The chain has TRBV29-1 and TRBJ2-3, with D uncertain. The V end lost 2 bases, the J end lost 1 base, and 13 bases lay between the germline ends. CDR1 SQVTM and CDR2 ANQGSEA come from the germline V gene. The CDR3 loop spans 15 amino acids. The CDR3 region is CSVEWGSRGTDTQYF. CDR3 in DNA: TGCAGCGTTGAATGGGGATCCCGTGGCACAGATACGCAGTATTTT.

This chain connects TRBV5-1 to TRBJ1-1; 8 nucleotides line up with TRBD1. There are 15 residues in the CDR3. Germline V lookup: CDR1 SGHRS, CDR2 YFSETQ. Trimming at V came to 4 bases and at J to 3 bases, leaving 8 bases not matched to a gene. DNA for the CDR3: TGCGCCAGCAGCCAGGCTAAACAGGGGGACACTGAAGCTTTCTTT. Its translation is CASSQAKQGDTEAFF.